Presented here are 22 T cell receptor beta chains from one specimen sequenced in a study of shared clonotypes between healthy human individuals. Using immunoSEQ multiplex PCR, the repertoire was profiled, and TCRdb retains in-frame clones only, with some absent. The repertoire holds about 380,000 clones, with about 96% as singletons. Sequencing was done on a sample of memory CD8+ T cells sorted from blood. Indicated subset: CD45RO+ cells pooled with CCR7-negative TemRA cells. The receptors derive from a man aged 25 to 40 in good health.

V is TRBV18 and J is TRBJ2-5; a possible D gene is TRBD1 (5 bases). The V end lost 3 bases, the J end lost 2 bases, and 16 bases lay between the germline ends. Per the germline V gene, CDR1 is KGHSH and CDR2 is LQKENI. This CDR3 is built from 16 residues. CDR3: CASSPIGAHGQETQYF. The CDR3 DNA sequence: TGTGCCAGCTCACCTATTGGGGCGCATGGTCAAGAGACCCAGTACTTC.

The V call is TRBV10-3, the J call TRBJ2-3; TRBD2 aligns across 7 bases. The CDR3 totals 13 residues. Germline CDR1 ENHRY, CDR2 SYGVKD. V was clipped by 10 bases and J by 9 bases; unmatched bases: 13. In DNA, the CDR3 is TGTGCCACCCTGGGAGCGGGGAGCTGGACGCAGTATTTT. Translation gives CATLGAGSWTQYF.

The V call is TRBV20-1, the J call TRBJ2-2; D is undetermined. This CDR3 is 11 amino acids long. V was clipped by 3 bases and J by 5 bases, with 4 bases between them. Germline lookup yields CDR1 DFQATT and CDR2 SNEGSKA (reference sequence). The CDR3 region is CSASGTGELFF. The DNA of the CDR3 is TGCAGTGCTAGCGGGACCGGGGAGCTGTTTTTT.

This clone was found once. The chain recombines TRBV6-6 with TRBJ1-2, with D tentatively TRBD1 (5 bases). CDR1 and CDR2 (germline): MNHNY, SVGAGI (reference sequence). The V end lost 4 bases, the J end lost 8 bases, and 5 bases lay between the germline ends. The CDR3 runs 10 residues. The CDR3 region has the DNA TGTGCCAGCAGTTGGACAGGCTACACCTTC. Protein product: CASSWTGYTF.

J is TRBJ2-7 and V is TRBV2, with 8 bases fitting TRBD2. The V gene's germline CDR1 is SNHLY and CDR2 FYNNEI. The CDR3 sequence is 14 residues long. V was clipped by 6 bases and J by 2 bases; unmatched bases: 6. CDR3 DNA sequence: TGTGCCAGCAGGTCCGGGACTAGGACCTACGAGCAGTACTTC. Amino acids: CASRSGTRTYEQYF.

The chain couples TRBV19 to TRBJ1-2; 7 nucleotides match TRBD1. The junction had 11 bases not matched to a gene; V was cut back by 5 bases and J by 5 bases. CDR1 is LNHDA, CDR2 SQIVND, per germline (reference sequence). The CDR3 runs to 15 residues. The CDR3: CASSLRRGDLYGYTF. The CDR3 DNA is TGTGCCAGTAGTTTACGCAGGGGGGACCTATATGGCTACACCTTC.

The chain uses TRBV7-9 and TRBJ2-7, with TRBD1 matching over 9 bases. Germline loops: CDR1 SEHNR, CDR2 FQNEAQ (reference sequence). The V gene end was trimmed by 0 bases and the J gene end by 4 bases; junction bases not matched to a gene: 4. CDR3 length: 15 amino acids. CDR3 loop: CASSLAETGGYEQYF. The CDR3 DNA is TGTGCCAGCAGCTTAGCGGAGACAGGGGGATACGAGCAGTACTTC.

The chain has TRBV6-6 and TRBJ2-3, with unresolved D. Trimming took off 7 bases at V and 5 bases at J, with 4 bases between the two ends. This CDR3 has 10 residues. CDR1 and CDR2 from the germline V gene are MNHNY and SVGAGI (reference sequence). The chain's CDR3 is CASTGDTQYF. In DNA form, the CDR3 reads TGTGCCAGCACGGGAGATACGCAGTATTTT.

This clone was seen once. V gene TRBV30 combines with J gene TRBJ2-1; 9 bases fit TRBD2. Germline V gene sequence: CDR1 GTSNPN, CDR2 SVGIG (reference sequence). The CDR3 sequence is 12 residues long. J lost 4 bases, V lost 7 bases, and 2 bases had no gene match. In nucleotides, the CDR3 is TGTGCCTTTAGCGGGGGATACAATGAGCAGTTCTTC. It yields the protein CAFSGGYNEQFF.

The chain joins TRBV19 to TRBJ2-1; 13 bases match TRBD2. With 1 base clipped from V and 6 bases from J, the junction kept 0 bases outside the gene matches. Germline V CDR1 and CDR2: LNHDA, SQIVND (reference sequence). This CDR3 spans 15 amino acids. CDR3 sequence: CASSIGTSGSNEQFF. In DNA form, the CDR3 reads TGTGCCAGTAGTATAGGGACTAGCGGGAGCAATGAGCAGTTCTTC.

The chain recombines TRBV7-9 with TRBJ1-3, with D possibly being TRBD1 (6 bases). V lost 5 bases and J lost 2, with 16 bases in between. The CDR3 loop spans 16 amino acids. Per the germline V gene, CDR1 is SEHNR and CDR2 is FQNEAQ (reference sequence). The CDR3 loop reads CASSPTRGVAGNTIYF. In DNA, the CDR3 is TGTGCCAGCAGCCCAACCAGGGGTGTCGCTGGAAACACCATATATTTT.

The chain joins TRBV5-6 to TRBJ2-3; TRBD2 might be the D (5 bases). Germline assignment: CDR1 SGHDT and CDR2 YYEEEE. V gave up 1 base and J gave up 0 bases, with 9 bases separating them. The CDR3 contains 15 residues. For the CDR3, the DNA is TGTGCCAGCAGCTTGAGTAGCGATAGCACAGATACGCAGTATTTT. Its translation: CASSLSSDSTDTQYF.

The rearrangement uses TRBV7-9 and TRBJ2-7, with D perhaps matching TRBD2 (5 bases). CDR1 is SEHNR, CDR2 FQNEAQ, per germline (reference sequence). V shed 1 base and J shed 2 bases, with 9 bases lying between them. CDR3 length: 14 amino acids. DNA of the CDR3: TGTGCCAGCAGCTTAGTGACGGGGACCTACGAGCAGTACTTC. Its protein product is CASSLVTGTYEQYF.

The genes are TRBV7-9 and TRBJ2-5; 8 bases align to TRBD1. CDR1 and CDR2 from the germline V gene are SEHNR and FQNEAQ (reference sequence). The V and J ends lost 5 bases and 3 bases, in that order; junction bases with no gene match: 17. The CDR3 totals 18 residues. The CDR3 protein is CASSQFTTGEIREETQYF. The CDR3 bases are TGTGCCAGCAGCCAATTTACGACAGGGGAAATCCGAGAAGAGACCCAGTACTTC.

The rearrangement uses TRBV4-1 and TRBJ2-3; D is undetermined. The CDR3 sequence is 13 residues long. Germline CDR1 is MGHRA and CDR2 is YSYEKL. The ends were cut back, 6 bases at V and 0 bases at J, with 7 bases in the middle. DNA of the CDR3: TGCGCCAGCAGGGAGTCTAGCACAGATACGCAGTATTTT. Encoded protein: CASRESSTDTQYF.

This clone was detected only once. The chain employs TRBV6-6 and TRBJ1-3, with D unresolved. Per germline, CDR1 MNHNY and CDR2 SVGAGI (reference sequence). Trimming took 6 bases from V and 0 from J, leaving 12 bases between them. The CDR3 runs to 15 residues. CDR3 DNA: TGTGCCAGCAGCCGCGGGGAGGGCTCTGGAAACACCATATATTTT. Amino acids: CASSRGEGSGNTIYF.

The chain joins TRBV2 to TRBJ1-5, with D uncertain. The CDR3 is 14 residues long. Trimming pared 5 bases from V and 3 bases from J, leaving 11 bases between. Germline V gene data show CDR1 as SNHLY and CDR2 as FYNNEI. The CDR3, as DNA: TGTGCCAGCAGTCTAACTCCGTTCAATCAGCCCCAGCATTTT. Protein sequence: CASSLTPFNQPQHF.

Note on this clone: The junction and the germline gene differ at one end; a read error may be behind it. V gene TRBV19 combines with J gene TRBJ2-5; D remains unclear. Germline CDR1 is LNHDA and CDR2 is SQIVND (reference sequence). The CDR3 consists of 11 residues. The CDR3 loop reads CASSMGRTRNF. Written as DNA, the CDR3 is TGTGCCAGTAGTATGGGCAGGACGCGCAACTTC.

CDR3: CASRLNFGAYNEQFF. The DNA of the CDR3 is TGTGCCAGTAGATTGAATTTTGGGGCCTACAATGAGCAGTTCTTC. The V gene is TRBV19, the J gene TRBJ2-1, with D uncertain. Germline CDR1 LNHDA, CDR2 SQIVND (reference sequence). This CDR3 has 15 residues. V was cut by 6 bases and J by 2 bases, with 14 bases left in between. Variable domain in full (rest from reference TRBV19 and TRBJ2-1): DGGITQSPKYLFRKEGQNVTLSCEQNLNHDAMYWYRQDPGQGLRLIYYSQIVNDFQKGDIAEGYSVSREKKESFPLTVTSAQKNPTAFYLCASRLNFGAYNEQFFGPGTRLTVL.

CDR3: CASNRQLSSYEQYF. The CDR3 coding sequence is TGTGCCAGCAATAGGCAGCTAAGCTCCTACGAGCAGTACTTC. J is TRBJ2-7 and V is TRBV5-8; D is undetermined. With 6 bases removed from V and 0 bases from J, the gap between germline ends came to 13 bases. CDR1 and CDR2 (germline): SGHTS, YDEGEE. The CDR3 sequence is 14 residues long.

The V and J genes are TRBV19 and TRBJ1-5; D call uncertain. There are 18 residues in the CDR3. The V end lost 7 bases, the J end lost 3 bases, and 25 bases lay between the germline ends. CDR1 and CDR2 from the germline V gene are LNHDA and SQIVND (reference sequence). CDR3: CASTLAKIPRDFNQPQHF. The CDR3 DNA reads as TGTGCCAGTACCTTAGCCAAAATACCCCGGGATTTCAATCAGCCCCAGCATTTT.

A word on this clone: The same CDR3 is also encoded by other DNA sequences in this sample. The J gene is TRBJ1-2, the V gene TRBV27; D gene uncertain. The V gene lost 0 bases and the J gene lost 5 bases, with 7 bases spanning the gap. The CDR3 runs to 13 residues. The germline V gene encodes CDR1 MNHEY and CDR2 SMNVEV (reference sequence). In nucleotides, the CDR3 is TGTGCCAGCAGTTTATCTCGGGGATATGGCTACACCTTC. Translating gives CASSLSRGYGYTF.